A selection of T cell receptor beta chains follows, all from one sample in a study of blood T cell repertoires in COVID-19. Here immunoSEQ multiplex PCR was the method, and the copy in TCRdb shows in-frame clones only, minus some. The sample holds about 360,000 clones, 70% to 90% seen once. The sequencing input was peripheral blood. The receptors here all came from a human donor in a cohort sampled during active COVID-19. Each CDR3 is given with its conserved first and last residue.

V	J	CDR3
TRBV6-1	TRBJ1-3	CASSEAGASSGNTIYF
TRBV6-5	TRBJ2-3	CASSYGRDRSTDTQYF
TRBV7-8	TRBJ2-7	CASSPWVRVAGGYEQYF
TRBV6-1	TRBJ2-1	CASSESQLFSSYNEQFF
TRBV6-1	TRBJ2-1	CASSETRTGRNEQFF
TRBV15	TRBJ2-1	CATSRDFSGRAVEQFF
TRBV12-3/TRBV12-4	TRBJ1-1	CASSLPGDTEAFF
TRBV4-1	TRBJ2-3	CASSLTQTGDTQYF
TRBV28	TRBJ1-1	CASSPHGLVEAFF
TRBV24-1	TRBJ2-3	CATSDLGDNLITDTQYF
TRBV4-2	TRBJ2-6	CASSQDNRVDHSGANVLTF
TRBV29-1	TRBJ2-7	CSVDRGGEQYF
TRBV30	TRBJ1-6	CAWTTTTRSYNSPLHF
TRBV15	TRBJ1-4	CATSSENGGEKLFF
TRBV30	TRBJ1-2	CAWRRSGGYTF
TRBV20-1	TRBJ2-7	CSATTGYEQYF
TRBV7-2	TRBJ1-4	CASSPEDEKLFF
TRBV27	TRBJ2-1	CASSPKGLAGEKSYNEQFF
TRBV15	TRBJ2-3	CATSNRDTQYF
TRBV9	TRBJ2-7	CASSVEVGRGNEQYF
TRBV12-3/TRBV12-4	TRBJ2-7	CASSYGLYEQYF
TRBV6-5	TRBJ2-1	CASSYHNRRDNEQFF
TRBV7-6	TRBJ2-3	CASSLFSGPGLAGGQPDTQYF
TRBV5-6	TRBJ2-7	CASSIRDRGYEQYF
TRBV5-1	TRBJ1-2	CASSLANTGGGNGYTF
TRBV29-1	TRBJ1-1	CSVDRGEGTEAFF
TRBV24-1	TRBJ1-6	CATIHSRAGGSSPLHF
TRBV2	TRBJ1-4	CASSVSQGTGIEKLFF
TRBV14	TRBJ1-1	CASSQDMNTEAFF
TRBV11-2	TRBJ2-2	CASSRVAPGELFF
TRBV5-1	TRBJ1-4	CASSLAVGTGKTNEKLFF
TRBV6-2/TRBV6-3	TRBJ2-3	CASSLDWRVDTQYF
TRBV20-1	TRBJ1-1	CSAGEGTEAFF
TRBV4-1	TRBJ1-2	CASSQDRVGGGYTF